The present T cell receptor (beta chain) was sequenced within a study of identical twins. V lost 6 bases, J lost 6 bases, and 8 bases stayed unmatched. The CDR3 is 15 residues long. The germline CDR1 and CDR2 sequences are SNHLY and FYNNEI. TCRdb re-derived calls from the 5' RACE reads in MiXCR, one entry per CDR3 protein. The data show hundreds of thousands of distinct CDR3 sequences, around 20% seen once. No donor was unhealthy or non-Caucasian. These data were also filed under a second study, of T cells expressing NK-cell markers.

Sample: PBMCs. This TCR derives from a woman between 18 and 30 years old in good health. V gene TRBV2 combines with J gene TRBJ2-1; 10 bases are shared with TRBD1. The CDR3 is CASSGGTGATNEQFF. CDR3 sequence (DNA): TGTGCCAGCAGCGGAGGGACAGGGGCTACCAATGAGCAGTTCTTC.